This entry describes one TCR beta chain. This clonotype was recorded many times. The specificity of this receptor is unknown. Base qualities are not at hand, and no much larger clone is one base apart. This record comes from a study of identical twins (dated by TCRdb to 2016 to 2017). About the investigation overall: The study deep-sequenced TCR alpha and beta repertoires from monozygotic twins, unrelated adults of various ages and cord blood to test whether fetal clonotypes persist. To rule out contamination, replicate twin experiments were performed at different times with different library preparation protocols.

Here is what the overall study found, with its caveats: Zero-insertion analyses could be partly confounded by invariant T cells such as MAIT and iNKT, although diverse VJ usage argued against such confounding for most clonotypes. Fewer insertions were carried by abundant cord blood beta clonotypes; a weaker similar trend was observed in young adult naive repertoires, while no such trend was observed in memory repertoires. A weaker excess of twin sharing was found in beta out-of-frame sequences because the signal-to-noise ratio was lowered by fewer shared sequences. Recombination models systematically underestimated out-of-frame TCR alpha sharing in monozygotic twins but agreed with sharing between unrelated individuals. Out-of-frame TCR alpha sequences shared between twins showed an excess of low generation-probability sequences compared with coincidental sharing between unrelated individuals. Because the same donors could not be followed over many years, conclusions were based on cross-sectional statistical analysis.

All donors were healthy Caucasians. The twin cohort consisted of three pairs of female monozygotic twins, all aged about 18 to 30 years. Positive isolation kits from Invitrogen were used to isolate CD4+ and CD8+ T cell populations. From the germline V gene (reference sequence), CDR1 is MNHEY and CDR2 is SMNVEV. V loses 4 bases of germline sequence and J loses 0 bases, and the interval between the two ends is 7 bases. The CDR3 runs 14 residues from the cysteine to the phenylalanine. The only DNA kept is the CDR3, 42 bases in frame from the first base. Receptor libraries were prepared by 5' RACE. This sample was sequenced with an Illumina HiSeq 2000. Template switching added a universal primer binding site, and the final cDNA carried a unique molecular identifier that allowed TCR cDNA molecules to be counted accurately. First-strand cDNA for TCR alpha and beta chains was synthesized from specific primers in the conserved constant-segment region. Each cDNA library was double barcoded, with a SMART-Mk sample barcode plus Illumina barcodes, to control for contamination. TruSeq adapter sequences, together with Illumina sample barcodes, were added in two successive PCR steps. The Illumina HiSeq platform was used with custom primers to sequence TCR alpha and beta cDNA libraries. Per the original workflow: MiGEC was used to process raw reads and extract unique molecular identifiers, and MiXCR was used to find CDR3 positions. For each individual, recombination models were inferred using an EM algorithm with the repgenHMM and IGoR tools. Shared clonotypes were analyzed with the tcR package in R, and sharing was normalized by the product of cloneset sizes. To study raw recombination without the effects of thymic and clonal selection, out-of-frame nonproductive sequences were analyzed. TCRdb reprocessing: public reads trimmed at Q25 with fastp, clones called with MiXCR, in-frame beta chains kept. Rows are combined by CDR3 protein, so each entry shows the most common genes and DNA. TCRdb's processing, not the authors' own work, is the source of the V and J calls. In this sample the table shows about 220,000 distinct CDR3 sequences, about 7.5% of which occur a single time. Around 5.4% of the sample goes to the ten largest clones.

These data were also reused for a study on yellow fever vaccine responses in identical twins. Looking at the second paper: According to the authors, the vaccine-induced T cell response in identical twins seemed to be partly convergent and partly specific to each individual. In identical twins, the study followed T cell clones that responded to the vaccine with precision.

The clonotype originates from a woman aged 18-29 years in good health. The specimen sequenced was CD8+ T cells sorted from blood. The chain is assembled from TRBV27 and TRBJ1-5; there is no confident call for the D gene. Read as DNA, the sequence is TGTGCCAGCAGTTCAACAGCTAGCAATCAGCCCCAGCATTTT. This gives the protein CASSSTASNQPQHF.